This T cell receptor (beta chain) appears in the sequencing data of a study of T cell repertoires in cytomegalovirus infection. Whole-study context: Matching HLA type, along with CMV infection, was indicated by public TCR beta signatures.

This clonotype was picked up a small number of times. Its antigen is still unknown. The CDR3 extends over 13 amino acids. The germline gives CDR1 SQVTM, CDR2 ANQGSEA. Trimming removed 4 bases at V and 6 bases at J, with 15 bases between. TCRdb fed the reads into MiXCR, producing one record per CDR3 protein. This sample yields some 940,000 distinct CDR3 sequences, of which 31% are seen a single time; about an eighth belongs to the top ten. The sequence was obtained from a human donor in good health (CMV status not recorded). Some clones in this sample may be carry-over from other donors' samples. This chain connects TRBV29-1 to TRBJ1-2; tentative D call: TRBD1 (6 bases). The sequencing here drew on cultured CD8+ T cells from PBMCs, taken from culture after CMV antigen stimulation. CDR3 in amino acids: CSVGPRGLNGYTF. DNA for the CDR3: TGCAGCGTTGGGCCCCGGGGGCTCAATGGCTACACCTTC.